The entry that follows covers one T cell receptor (beta chain) sequence. These data belong to a study of brain metastases from non-small cell lung cancer. Assay used: immunoSEQ multiplex PCR; TCRdb lists only in-frame clones, some missing. Seen here are over 2,500 clones, around 83% observed once, and the top ten hold more than 4%. Germline CDR1 SGHVS, CDR2 FQNEAQ. The V end was cut by 1 base, the J end by 12 bases, with 12 bases between. The CDR3 extends over 12 amino acids. This receptor was taken from a donor over 35 with non-small cell lung cancer. The chain links TRBV7-8 to TRBJ1-1, with TRBD1 as a possible D gene (5 bases). The sample was primary lung tumor tissue. The CDR3 loop is CASSLVLGGTFF. The CDR3 DNA follows: TGTGCCAGCAGCTTAGTGTTGGGGGGAACTTTCTTT. Combining the CDR3 with reference TRBV7-8 and TRBJ1-1 gives the whole variable domain GAGVSQSPRYKVAKRGQDVALRCDPISGHVSLFWYQQALGQGPEFLTYFQNEAQLDKSGLPSDRFFAERPEGSVSTLKIQRTQQEDSAVYLCASSLVLGGTFFGQGTRLTVV.